A selection of T cell receptor beta chains follows, all from one sample in a study of blood T cell repertoires in COVID-19. The repertoire was sequenced with immunoSEQ multiplex PCR; TCRdb's copy has only in-frame clones and lacks some. The table lists over 85,000 clones, around nine tenths of them singletons. The sample was peripheral blood. The receptors were gathered from a man aged 55 to 69 with acute or convalescent COVID-19. Both conserved end residues are part of each CDR3. The order of the fields is D gene, V gene, J gene, clone size, CDR3 protein, CDR3 DNA. The D gene is left open where the match is weak. Not all rows give a size; the values are once, few, many and, for expanded clones, a class.

D: .
V: TRBV6-5
J: TRBJ2-1
size: .
CDR3: CASRRSSSNNEQFF
DNA: TGTGCCAGCAGGAGGTCTTCTTCAAACAATGAGCAGTTCTTC

D: TRBD1
V: TRBV7-8
J: TRBJ1-4
size: .
CDR3: CASSKGQKDEKLFF
DNA: TGTGCCAGCAGCAAGGGACAGAAAGACGAAAAACTGTTTTTT

D: .
V: TRBV11-3
J: TRBJ1-3
size: .
CDR3: CASSLETGSGNTIYF
DNA: TGTGCCAGCAGCTTAGAAACAGGATCTGGAAACACCATATATTTT

D: TRBD2
V: TRBV9
J: TRBJ2-1
size: .
CDR3: CASSVAQASGIYNEQFF
DNA: TGTGCCAGCAGCGTAGCTCAGGCTAGCGGGATCTACAATGAGCAGTTCTTC

D: .
V: TRBV11-3
J: TRBJ2-3
size: many
CDR3: CASSLGQNTDTQYF
DNA: TGTGCCAGCAGCTTAGGGCAAAACACAGATACGCAGTATTTT

D: .
V: TRBV29-1
J: TRBJ1-1
size: .
CDR3: CSVQPRNTEAFF
DNA: TGCAGCGTTCAACCGAGGAACACTGAAGCTTTCTTT

D: TRBD2
V: TRBV19
J: TRBJ2-2
size: once
CDR3: CASSIQAGVGAGELFF
DNA: TGTGCCAGTAGTATACAAGCGGGAGTTGGCGCCGGGGAGCTGTTTTTT

D: .
V: TRBV12-3/TRBV12-4
J: TRBJ1-1
size: .
CDR3: CASSLGGIGAFF
DNA: TGTGCCAGCAGTTTAGGCGGAATTGGTGCTTTCTTT

D: .
V: TRBV18
J: TRBJ1-6
size: .
CDR3: CASSPRGGDNSPLHF
DNA: TGTGCCAGCTCACCAAGGGGTGGGGATAATTCACCCCTCCACTTT

D: TRBD1
V: TRBV18
J: TRBJ2-7
size: .
CDR3: CASSRDRGAYEQYF
DNA: TGTGCCAGCTCCCGCGACAGGGGCGCCTACGAGCAGTACTTC

D: TRBD2
V: TRBV7-3
J: TRBJ2-7
size: .
CDR3: CASSSQPLGLAGVHEQYF
DNA: TGTGCCAGCAGCTCCCAACCCCTGGGACTAGCGGGAGTCCACGAGCAGTACTTC

D: TRBD1
V: TRBV10-2
J: TRBJ1-5
size: .
CDR3: CASRQGTQPQHF
DNA: TGCGCCAGCAGACAGGGGACCCAGCCCCAGCATTTT

D: .
V: TRBV7-2
J: TRBJ1-3
size: .
CDR3: CASSLGGSHSGNTIYF
DNA: TGTGCCAGCAGCTTAGGTGGCTCCCACTCTGGAAACACCATATATTTT

D: TRBD2
V: TRBV14
J: TRBJ2-3
size: .
CDR3: CASSLDSHGRDTQYF
DNA: TGTGCCAGCAGCCTAGACAGCCACGGGAGGGATACGCAGTATTTT

D: .
V: TRBV6-6
J: TRBJ1-2
size: .
CDR3: CASSQDGSTNYGYTF
DNA: TGTGCCAGCAGTCAAGACGGGTCTACTAACTATGGCTACACCTTC

D: .
V: TRBV30
J: TRBJ1-3
size: .
CDR3: CAWNKLRGIGNTIYF
DNA: TGTGCCTGGAATAAACTAAGGGGTATCGGAAACACCATATATTTT

D: .
V: TRBV6-5
J: TRBJ1-3
size: .
CDR3: CASSAIGNTIYF
DNA: TGTGCCAGCAGCGCGATTGGAAACACCATATATTTT

D: .
V: TRBV6-5
J: TRBJ1-6
size: .
CDR3: CASRRSAYNSPLHF
DNA: TGTGCCAGCAGGAGAAGCGCCTATAATTCACCCCTCCACTTT

D: .
V: TRBV7-2
J: TRBJ1-6
size: .
CDR3: CASSLVVYSPLHF
DNA: TGTGCCAGCAGCTTAGTAGTGTATTCACCCCTCCACTTT

D: TRBD1
V: TRBV5-1
J: TRBJ1-2
size: .
CDR3: CASRGTALYGYTF
DNA: TGCGCCAGCAGAGGGACAGCCCTATATGGCTACACCTTC

D: .
V: TRBV5-1
J: TRBJ1-2
size: few
CDR3: CASSLAGTRSESGYTF
DNA: TGCGCCAGCAGCTTGGCCGGGACACGGAGTGAAAGCGGCTACACCTTC

D: TRBD1
V: TRBV10-1
J: TRBJ1-5
size: .
CDR3: CASSEGTDQPQHF
DNA: TGCGCCAGCAGCGAAGGGACAGACCAGCCCCAGCATTTT

D: TRBD1
V: TRBV18
J: TRBJ1-5
size: .
CDR3: CASSPATGDQPQHF
DNA: TGTGCCAGCTCACCAGCGACAGGGGATCAGCCCCAGCATTTT

D: .
V: TRBV12-3/TRBV12-4
J: TRBJ2-7
size: once
CDR3: CASSLGHYEQYF
DNA: TGTGCCAGCAGTTTGGGGCACTACGAGCAGTACTTC

D: .
V: TRBV7-9
J: TRBJ2-7
size: .
CDR3: CASSLRGSATYEQYF
DNA: TGTGCCAGCAGCTTAAGGGGGTCCGCTACCTACGAGCAGTACTTC

D: TRBD1
V: TRBV4-1
J: TRBJ1-2
size: once
CDR3: CASSQEGQGAPNYGYTF
DNA: TGCGCCAGCAGCCAGGAGGGACAGGGGGCGCCTAACTATGGCTACACCTTC

D: .
V: TRBV7-2
J: TRBJ2-3
size: few
CDR3: CASSPHTDTQYF
DNA: TGTGCCAGCAGCCCACACACAGATACGCAGTATTTT

D: TRBD1
V: TRBV7-9
J: TRBJ1-4
size: .
CDR3: CASSGTGPNEKLFF
DNA: TGTGCCAGCAGCGGGACAGGGCCTAATGAAAAACTGTTTTTT

D: TRBD1
V: TRBV19
J: TRBJ2-3
size: .
CDR3: CASSIVGDRATDTQYF
DNA: TGTGCCAGTAGTATAGTGGGGGACAGGGCCACAGATACGCAGTATTTT

D: TRBD2
V: TRBV5-6
J: TRBJ2-7
size: .
CDR3: CASSTPVGTRDYEQYF
DNA: TGTGCCAGCAGCACTCCCGTCGGGACTAGAGACTACGAGCAGTACTTC

D: .
V: TRBV27
J: TRBJ1-5
size: .
CDR3: CASSLGGVRNQPQHF
DNA: TGTGCCAGCAGTTTGGGGGGTGTCCGCAATCAGCCCCAGCATTTT

D: TRBD2
V: TRBV29-1
J: TRBJ2-1
size: .
CDR3: CSVGTSGSNEQFF
DNA: TGCAGCGTTGGGACTAGCGGGAGCAATGAGCAGTTCTTC

D: .
V: TRBV3-1/TRBV3-2
J: TRBJ1-3
size: few
CDR3: CASRGDMQGAGNTIYF
DNA: TGTGCCAGCAGGGGGGACATGCAAGGAGCTGGAAACACCATATATTTT

D: .
V: TRBV19
J: TRBJ1-5
size: .
CDR3: CASSILGHPFGNQPQHF
DNA: TGTGCCAGTAGTATTTTAGGACACCCTTTTGGCAATCAGCCCCAGCATTTT

D: TRBD2
V: TRBV12-5
J: TRBJ2-5
size: .
CDR3: CASGLDLAGGQETQYF
DNA: TGTGCTAGTGGTTTGGACCTAGCGGGAGGGCAAGAGACCCAGTACTTC

D: .
V: TRBV19
J: TRBJ1-6
size: .
CDR3: CASSKAGYNSPLHF
DNA: TGTGCCAGTAGTAAGGCAGGCTATAATTCACCCCTCCACTTT

D: .
V: TRBV30
J: TRBJ1-5
size: .
CDR3: CAWSVSDSNQPQHF
DNA: TGTGCCTGGAGTGTGTCAGATAGCAATCAGCCCCAGCATTTT

D: .
V: TRBV9
J: TRBJ2-3
size: .
CDR3: CASSVATSTDTQYF
DNA: TGTGCCAGCAGCGTAGCGACTAGCACAGATACGCAGTATTTT

D: TRBD1
V: TRBV5-1
J: TRBJ2-5
size: .
CDR3: CASSPTGGTYQETQYF
DNA: TGCGCCAGCAGCCCCACAGGGGGCACCTACCAAGAGACCCAGTACTTC